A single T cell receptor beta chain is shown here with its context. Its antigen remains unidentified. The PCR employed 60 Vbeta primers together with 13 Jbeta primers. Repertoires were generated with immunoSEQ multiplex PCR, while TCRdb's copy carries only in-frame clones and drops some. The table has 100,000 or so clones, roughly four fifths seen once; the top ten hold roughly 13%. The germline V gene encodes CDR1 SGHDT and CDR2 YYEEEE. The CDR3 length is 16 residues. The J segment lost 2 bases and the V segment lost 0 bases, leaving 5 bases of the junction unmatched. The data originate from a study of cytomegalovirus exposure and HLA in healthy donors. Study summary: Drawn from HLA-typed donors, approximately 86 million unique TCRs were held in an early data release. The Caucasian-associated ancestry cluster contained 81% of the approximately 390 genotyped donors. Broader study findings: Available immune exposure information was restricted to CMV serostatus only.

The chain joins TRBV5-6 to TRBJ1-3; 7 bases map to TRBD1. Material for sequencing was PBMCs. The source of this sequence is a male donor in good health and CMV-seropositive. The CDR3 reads CASSLGQGFTGNTIYF. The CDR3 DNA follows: TGTGCCAGCAGCTTGGGACAGGGCTTTACTGGAAACACCATATATTTT.